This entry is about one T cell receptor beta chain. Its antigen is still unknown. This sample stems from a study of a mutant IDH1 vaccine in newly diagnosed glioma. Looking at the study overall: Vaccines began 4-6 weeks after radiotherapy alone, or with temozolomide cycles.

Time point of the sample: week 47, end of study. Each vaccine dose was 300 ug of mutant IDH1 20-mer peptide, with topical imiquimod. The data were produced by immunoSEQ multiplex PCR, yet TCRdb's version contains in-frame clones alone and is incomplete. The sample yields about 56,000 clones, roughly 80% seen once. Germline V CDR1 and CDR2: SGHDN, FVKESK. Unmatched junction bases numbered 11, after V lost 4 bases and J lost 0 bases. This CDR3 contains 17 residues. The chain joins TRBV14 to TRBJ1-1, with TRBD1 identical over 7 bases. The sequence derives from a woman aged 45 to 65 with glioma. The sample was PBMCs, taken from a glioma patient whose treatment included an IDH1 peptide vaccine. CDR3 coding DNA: TGTGCCAGCAGCCGCAACTTAGGGGGACAGTTGAACACTGAAGCTTTCTTT. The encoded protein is CASSRNLGGQLNTEAFF. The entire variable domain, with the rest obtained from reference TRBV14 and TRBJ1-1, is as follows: EAGVTQFPSHSVIEKGQTVTLRCDPISGHDNLYWYRRVMGKEIKFLLHFVKESKQDESGMPNNRFLAERTGGTYSTLKVQPAELEDSGVYFCASSRNLGGQLNTEAFFGQGTRLTVV.